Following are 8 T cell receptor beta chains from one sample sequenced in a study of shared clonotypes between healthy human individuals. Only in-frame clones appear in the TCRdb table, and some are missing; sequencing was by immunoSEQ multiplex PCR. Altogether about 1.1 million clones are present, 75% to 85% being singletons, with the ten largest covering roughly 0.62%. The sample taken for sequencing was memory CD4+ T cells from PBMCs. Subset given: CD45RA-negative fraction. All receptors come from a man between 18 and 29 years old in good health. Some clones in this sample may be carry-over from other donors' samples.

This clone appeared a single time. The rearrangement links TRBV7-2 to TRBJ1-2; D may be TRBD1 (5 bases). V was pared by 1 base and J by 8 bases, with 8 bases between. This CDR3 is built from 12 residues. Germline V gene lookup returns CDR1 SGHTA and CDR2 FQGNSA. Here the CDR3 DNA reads TGTGCCAGCAGCTTAGGGGGCCACGGCTACACCTTC. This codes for CASSLGGHGYTF.

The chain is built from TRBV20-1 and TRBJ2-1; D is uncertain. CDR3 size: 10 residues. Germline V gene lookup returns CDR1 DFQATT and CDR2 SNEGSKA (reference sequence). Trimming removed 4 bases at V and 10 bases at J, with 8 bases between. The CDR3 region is CSAIISEQFF. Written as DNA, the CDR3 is TGCAGTGCTATTATAAGCGAGCAGTTCTTC.

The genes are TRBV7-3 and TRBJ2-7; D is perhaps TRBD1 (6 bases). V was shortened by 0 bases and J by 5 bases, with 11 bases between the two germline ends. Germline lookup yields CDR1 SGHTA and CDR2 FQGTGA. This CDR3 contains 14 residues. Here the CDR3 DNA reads TGTGCCAGCAGCTTAACGTCCAGGGGTGACGAGCAGTACTTC. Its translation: CASSLTSRGDEQYF.

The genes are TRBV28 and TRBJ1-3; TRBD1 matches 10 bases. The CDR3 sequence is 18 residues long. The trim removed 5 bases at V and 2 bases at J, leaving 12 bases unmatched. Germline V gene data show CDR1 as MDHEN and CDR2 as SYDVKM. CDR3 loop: CASSPDRGIVSPGNTIYF. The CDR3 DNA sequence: TGTGCCAGCAGTCCGGACAGGGGGATAGTCTCCCCTGGAAACACCATATATTTT.

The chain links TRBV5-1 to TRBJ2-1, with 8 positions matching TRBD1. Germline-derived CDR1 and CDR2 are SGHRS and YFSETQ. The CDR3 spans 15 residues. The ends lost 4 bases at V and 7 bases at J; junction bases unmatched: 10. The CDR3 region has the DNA TGCGCCAGCAGCGGAAAGTCAGGGGGCGGAAATGAGCAGTTCTTC. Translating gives CASSGKSGGGNEQFF.

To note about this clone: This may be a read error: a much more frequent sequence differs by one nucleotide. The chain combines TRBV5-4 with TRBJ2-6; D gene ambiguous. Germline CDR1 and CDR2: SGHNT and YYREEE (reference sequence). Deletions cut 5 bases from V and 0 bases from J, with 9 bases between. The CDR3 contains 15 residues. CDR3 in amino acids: CASSSPSSGANVLTF. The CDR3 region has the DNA TGTGCCAGCAGTTCCCCTAGCTCTGGGGCCAACGTCCTGACTTTC.

CDR3 protein: CAWSVGTSGLYNEQFF. The CDR3 region has the DNA TGTGCCTGGAGTGTAGGGACTAGCGGGCTATACAATGAGCAGTTCTTC. The rearrangement joins TRBV30 to TRBJ2-1, with 12 bases identical to TRBD2. Trimming removed 0 bases from V and 4 bases from J; junction bases left unmatched: 4. The CDR3 has 16 residues. Germline CDR1 is GTSNPN and CDR2 is SVGIG (reference sequence).

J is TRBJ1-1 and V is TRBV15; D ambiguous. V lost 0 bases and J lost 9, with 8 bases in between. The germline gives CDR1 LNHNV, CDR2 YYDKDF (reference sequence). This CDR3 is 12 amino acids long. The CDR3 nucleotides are TGTGCCACCAGCAGAGATCGGGCTCAAGCTTTCTTT. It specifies CATSRDRAQAFF.